This T cell receptor beta chain was recovered during a study of T cells after yellow fever vaccination. Germline CDR1 is MNHNY and CDR2 is SVGAGI (reference sequence). V was pared by 11 bases and J by 1 base, with 11 bases between. This CDR3 comprises 13 residues. General observations from the study: Most clones from primary vaccination were detected again post-booster (96% CD4, around 88% CD8). The CD4 compartment and the CD8 compartment contained a small share of clonotypes in common. Weaker, the secondary response peaked sooner, at day 5 versus 15.

In regard to this clonotype: Its antigen is currently unknown.

A single record per CDR3 protein comes from TCRdb applying MiXCR to the 5' RACE reads. The table lists 300,000 to 350,000 distinct CDR3 sequences, 7% to 10% of them singletons. The chain joins TRBV6-6 to TRBJ2-2, with D possibly matching TRBD2 (6 bases). The receptor was isolated from a man aged 18 to 30 who received the YFV17D yellow fever vaccine. Sequencing used PBMCs, obtained more than 35 days after the first yellow fever vaccination. The CDR3 DNA reads as TGTGCCGTCAGGAGGGGGAACACCGGGGAGCTGTTTTTT. Translating it yields CAVRRGNTGELFF.